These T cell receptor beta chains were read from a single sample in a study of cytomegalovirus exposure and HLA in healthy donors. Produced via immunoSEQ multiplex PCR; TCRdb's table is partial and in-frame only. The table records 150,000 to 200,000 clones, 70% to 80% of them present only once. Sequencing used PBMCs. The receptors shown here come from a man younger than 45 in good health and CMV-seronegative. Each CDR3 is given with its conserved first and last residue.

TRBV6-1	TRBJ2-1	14	CASSLEFSSIEQFF
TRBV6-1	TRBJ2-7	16	CASSAHTGGGLYEQYF
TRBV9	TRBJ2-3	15	CASSSAGNLADTQYF
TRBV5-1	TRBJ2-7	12	CASSRDRTEQYF
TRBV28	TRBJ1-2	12	CATRQGGYGYTF
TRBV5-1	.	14	CASSLGQWPYEQYF
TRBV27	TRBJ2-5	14	CASSTRQAQETQYF
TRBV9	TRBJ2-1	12	CASSLGSNEQFF
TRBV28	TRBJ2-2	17	CASSLVELAGYTGELFF
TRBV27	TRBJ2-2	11	CASSSEGELFF
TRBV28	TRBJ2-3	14	CASRRTGEADTQYF
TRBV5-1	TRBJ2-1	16	CASSLVSGQGTGEQFF
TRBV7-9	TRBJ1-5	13	CASSLTGEQPQHF
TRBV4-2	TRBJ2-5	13	CASSQDQRETQYF
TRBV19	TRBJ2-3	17	CASSIPRSGTQADTQYF
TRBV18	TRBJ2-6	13	CASSLLSPNVLTF
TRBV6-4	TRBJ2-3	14	CASSDRQGSDTQYF
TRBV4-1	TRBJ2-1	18	CASSQDWDTSGSGDEQFF
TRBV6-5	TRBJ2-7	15	CASSLGTALSYEQYF
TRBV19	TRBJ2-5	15	CASSMGLAGEETQYF
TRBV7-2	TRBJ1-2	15	CASSLADSNNYGYTF
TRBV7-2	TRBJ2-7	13	CASSLRDFNEQYF
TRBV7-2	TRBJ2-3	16	CASSFSHDFDTDTQYF
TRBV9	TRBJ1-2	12	CASSEGTDGYTF
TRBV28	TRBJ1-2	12	CASSSQGSGYTF
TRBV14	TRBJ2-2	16	CASSQVAFANTGELFF
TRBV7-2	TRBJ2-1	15	CASSLDSGYYNEQFF
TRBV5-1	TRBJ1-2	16	CASTKDRAAEGFGYTF
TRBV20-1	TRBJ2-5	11	CSANRGETQYF
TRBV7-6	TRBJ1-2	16	CASSSGGRTANYGYTF
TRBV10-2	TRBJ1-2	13	CASSALGRNGYTF
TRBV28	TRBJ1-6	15	CASGPVISYNSPLHF
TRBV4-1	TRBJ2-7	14	CASSPPETPPEQYF
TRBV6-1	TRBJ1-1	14	CASSEVDGSDEAFF
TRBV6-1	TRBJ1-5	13	CASNGGVSQPQHF
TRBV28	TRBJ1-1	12	CASTTVNTEAFF
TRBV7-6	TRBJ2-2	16	CASSLGTSGSTGELFF
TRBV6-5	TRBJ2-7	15	CASSPLGVESYEQYF
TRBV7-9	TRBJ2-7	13	CASSSAGRGVKYF
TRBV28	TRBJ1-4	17	CASSSLYLDRANEKLFF
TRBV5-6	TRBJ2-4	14	CASSSGQVGNIQYF